Given below is one T cell receptor beta chain in context. The CDR3 contains 16 residues. The J segment lost 0 bases and the V segment lost 4 bases, leaving 4 bases of the junction unmatched. Germline V gene data show CDR1 as MDHEN and CDR2 as SYDVKM. The sample originates from a study of identifying expanded T cells in peripheral blood. Libraries were prepared by immunoSEQ multiplex PCR; TCRdb keeps only in-frame clonotypes and omits some of them. Here the sample spans about 110,000 clones, approximately 90% being singletons. Sequencing was done on a sample of blood. The J gene is TRBJ2-3, the V gene TRBV28, with TRBD2 identical over 10 bases. This TCR was recovered from a person aged 18 to 75 in good health. CDR3 nucleotide sequence: TGTGCCAGCAGTTCCCCACTAGCGGGGAGCACAGATACGCAGTATTTT. Translated: CASSSPLAGSTDTQYF. Variable domain in full (rest from reference TRBV28 and TRBJ2-3): DVKVTQSSRYLVKRTGEKVFLECVQDMDHENMFWYRQDPGLGLRLIYFSYDVKMKEKGDIPEGYSVSREKKERFSLILESASTNQTSMYLCASSSPLAGSTDTQYFGPGTRLTVL.